These 2 T cell receptor beta chains were all obtained from the same sample, sequenced in a study of T cell responses to AZD1222 COVID-19 vaccine. The repertoire was sequenced with immunoSEQ multiplex PCR; TCRdb's copy has only in-frame clones and lacks some. The table lists roughly 150,000 clones, 75% to 90% of them singletons. The input for sequencing was peripheral blood, taken 28 days after the second AZD1222 dose. The source is an adult who received the AZD1222 COVID-19 vaccine.

This clone was counted once. The rearrangement uses TRBV29-1 and TRBJ2-1; D perhaps matches TRBD2 (5 bases). Trimming pared 6 bases from V and 4 bases from J, leaving 13 bases between. CDR1 is SQVTM and CDR2 is ANQGSEA in the germline V gene. This CDR3 is built from 13 residues. The CDR3 reads CSVGYEGYNEQFF. The CDR3 DNA follows: TGCAGCGTAGGGTATGAGGGATACAATGAGCAGTTCTTC.

The V call is TRBV7-6, the J call TRBJ2-5, with D tentatively TRBD1 (6 bases). The CDR3 runs to 14 residues. Between the trimmed V and J ends, which lost 0 bases and 4 bases, there was a span of 9 bases. Germline V CDR1 and CDR2: SGHVS, FNYEAQ. CDR3 bases: TGTGCCAGCAGCTTAGCGCAAGGGGGAGAGACCCAGTACTTC. Encoded protein: CASSLAQGGETQYF. Drawing the rest from reference TRBV7-6 and TRBJ2-5, the complete variable domain is GAGVSQSPRYKVTKRGQDVALRCDPISGHVSLYWYRQALGQGPEFLTYFNYEAQQDKSGLPNDRFSAERPEGSISTLTIQRTEQRDSAMYRCASSLAQGGETQYFGPGTRLLVL.